Listed below are T cell receptor beta chains from one sample, sequenced in a study of blood T cell repertoires in COVID-19. The data were produced by immunoSEQ multiplex PCR, yet TCRdb's version contains in-frame clones alone and is incomplete. Of 26,000 or so clones listed, 75% to 95% are singletons. Sample: peripheral blood. The receptors come from a human donor with active COVID-19. The donor label of this sample is uncertain. Each CDR3 is given with its conserved first and last residue. Each record gives: J gene, V gene, CDR3 protein.

J gene: TRBJ2-7; V gene: TRBV6-5; CDR3 protein: CASRQIGEQYF
J gene: TRBJ1-5; V gene: TRBV7-2; CDR3 protein: CASSLQGSSNQPQHF
J gene: TRBJ2-7; V gene: TRBV10-3; CDR3 protein: CAISVGGLAGGVDEQYF
J gene: TRBJ1-2; V gene: TRBV4-2; CDR3 protein: CASSQSTSGWGSYGYTF
J gene: TRBJ1-2; V gene: TRBV5-6; CDR3 protein: CASSSQLSLYRDGDYGYTF
J gene: TRBJ2-3; V gene: TRBV27; CDR3 protein: CASRLAGVMFGDTQYF
J gene: TRBJ2-2; V gene: TRBV11-1; CDR3 protein: CASSLTSGYSTGELFF
J gene: TRBJ2-5; V gene: TRBV5-4; CDR3 protein: CASSDYSGQRRETQYF
J gene: TRBJ2-1; V gene: TRBV6-4; CDR3 protein: CASSVGTSVYNEQFF
J gene: TRBJ1-2; V gene: TRBV19; CDR3 protein: CASSPRGWGLSYGYTF
J gene: TRBJ1-2; V gene: TRBV4-3; CDR3 protein: CASSQDQSGGWGYGYTF
J gene: TRBJ1-4; V gene: TRBV5-6; CDR3 protein: CASSFIGPNEKLFF
J gene: TRBJ2-3; V gene: TRBV4-1; CDR3 protein: CASSQDGVGGRVGHTQYF
J gene: TRBJ1-4; V gene: TRBV30; CDR3 protein: CAGHYGQNEKLFF
J gene: TRBJ2-7; V gene: TRBV6-2/TRBV6-3; CDR3 protein: CASSQVGYEQYF
J gene: TRBJ2-7; V gene: TRBV3-1/TRBV3-2; CDR3 protein: CASSQGVGTGGHEQYF
J gene: TRBJ2-4; V gene: TRBV7-3; CDR3 protein: CASSLVPAGGENIQYF
J gene: TRBJ2-5; V gene: TRBV11-3; CDR3 protein: CASSLGGTQETQYF